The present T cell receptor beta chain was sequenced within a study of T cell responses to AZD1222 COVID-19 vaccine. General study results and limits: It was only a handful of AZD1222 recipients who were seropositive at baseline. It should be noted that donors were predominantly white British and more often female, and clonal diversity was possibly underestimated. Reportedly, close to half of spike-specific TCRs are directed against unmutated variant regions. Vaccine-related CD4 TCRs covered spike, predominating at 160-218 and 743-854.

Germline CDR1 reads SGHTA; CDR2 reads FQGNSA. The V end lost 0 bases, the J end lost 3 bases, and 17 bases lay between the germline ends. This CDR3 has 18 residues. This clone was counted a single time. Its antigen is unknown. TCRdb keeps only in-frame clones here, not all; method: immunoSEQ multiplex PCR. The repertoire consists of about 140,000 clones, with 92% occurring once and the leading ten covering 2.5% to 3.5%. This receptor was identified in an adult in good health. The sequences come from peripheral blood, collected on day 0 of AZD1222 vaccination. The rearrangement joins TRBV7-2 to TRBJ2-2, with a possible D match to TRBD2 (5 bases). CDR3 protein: CASSLAMASPSYTGELFF. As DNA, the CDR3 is TGTGCCAGCAGCTTAGCGATGGCTAGCCCCAGCTACACCGGGGAGCTGTTTTTT.